The 3 T cell receptor beta chains in this list originate from one sample, sequenced in a study of shared clonotypes between healthy human individuals. The assay was immunoSEQ multiplex PCR, and TCRdb's table has in-frame clones only and misses some. The table has around 200,000 clones, 66% seen once. Sequencing used memory CD4+ T cells sorted from blood. Subset indicated: CD45RA-negative fraction. The receptors originated from a young man in good health.

The V and J genes are TRBV5-6 and TRBJ1-1, with 10 bases identical to TRBD1. Per germline, CDR1 SGHDT and CDR2 YYEEEE. Unmatched junction bases numbered 6, after V lost 0 bases and J lost 4 bases. The CDR3 consists of 16 residues. The CDR3 region has the DNA TGTGCCAGCAGCTTGGAATGGGACAGGGGTTTCACTGAAGCTTTCTTT. Encoded protein: CASSLEWDRGFTEAFF.

In nucleotides, the CDR3 is TGCGCCAGCAGCACCACCTCTGGCGGGAGGGGCGGTGAGCAGTTCTTC. Translation: CASSTTSGGRGGEQFF. The chain joins TRBV5-1 to TRBJ2-1; 9 nucleotides match TRBD2. The CDR3 length is 16 residues. Germline CDR1 SGHRS, CDR2 YFSETQ. With 4 bases clipped from V and 9 bases from J, the junction kept 14 bases outside the gene matches.

V usage is TRBV14 and J usage is TRBJ2-7; D is unclear. The CDR3 length is 15 residues. V lost 1 base to trimming and J lost 2 bases, with 12 bases between them. Germline V CDR1 and CDR2: SGHDN, FVKESK. This CDR3 is CASSQGDGSAYEQYF. The CDR3 DNA is TGTGCCAGCAGCCAAGGCGACGGTTCTGCCTACGAGCAGTACTTC.